Included here is one T cell receptor (beta chain) sequence, with context. The sample holds many counts of this clonotype. Its antigen specificity is not known. The input lacks base qualities; no much larger clone sits a single base away. The data are from a study of T-cell reconstitution after alpha-beta-depleted transplantation in children (TCRdb year 2016). Looking at the study overall: Using TCR repertoire profiling, the study quantitatively followed how T-cell immune reconstitution unfolded in children after TCRalphabeta/CD19-depleted allogeneic hematopoietic cell transplantation.

The meaning of the sample's treatment or condition label: allogeneic hematopoietic cell transplantation with graft depleted of TCRalphabeta T cells and CD19 B cells. The children who served as transplant recipients had been given grafts of TCRalphabeta/CD19-depleted allogeneic hematopoietic cells. According to the germline V gene (reference sequence), CDR1 reads DFQATT and CDR2 reads SNEGSKA. From cysteine to phenylalanine, the CDR3 is 14 amino acids long. Only the CDR3 part of the read is kept: 42 bases, read in frame from the first base. The germline ends are 21 bases apart after V is trimmed by 3 bases and J by 11 bases. Findings and caveats that apply to the study as a whole: In some patients, the high TCRbeta diversity seen at day 60 was put down to recipient T cells and intrathymic progenitors that had survived conditioning. Hyperexpanded clone frequencies declined over subsequent months; after one year, T-cell counts and TCRbeta diversity were mostly attributed to newly produced T cells. The apparently early alphabetaT-cell count recovery about two months after transplant was reportedly dependent on only several hundred rapidly expanded clones derived from non-depleted graft cells.

The library was built by means of PCR. Sequencing was carried out with an Illumina HiSeq 2500. TCR libraries were prepared with molecular barcoding, using unique molecular identifiers to normalize TCRbeta repertoire quantification. Using fastp at Q25 and MiXCR, TCRdb reprocessed the public reads and kept productive beta chains. Identical CDR3 protein sequences are pooled into one entry, listed with their most common genes and DNA. The sample includes 200,000 to 250,000 distinct CDR3 sequences, with roughly a tenth observed a single time. The top ten clonotypes cover 25% to 30% of the sample. The chain is encoded by TRBV20-1 joined to TRBJ2-3, and the D gene may be TRBD2, 6 bases matching. The receptor's source is a child under two years old with acute myeloid leukemia, due to receive a stem cell transplant. This sample comprised PBMCs, obtained before TCRalphabeta/CD19-depleted stem cell transplant. CDR3 loop: CSASIWRETLMQYF. The DNA sequence is given as TGCAGTGCTAGCATTTGGAGGGAAACCTTGATGCAGTATTTT.